The 23 T cell receptor beta chains below come from one sample, sequenced in a study of cytomegalovirus exposure and HLA in healthy donors. Researchers ran the PCR with 60 Vbeta and 13 Jbeta primers. TCRdb's table, derived via immunoSEQ multiplex PCR, lists solely in-frame clones and lacks some. The data hold more than 85,000 clones, with over 70% observed a single time. Source material: PBMCs. The receptors were sampled from a boy younger than 18 in good health and CMV-seronegative.

V gene TRBV9 combines with J gene TRBJ1-1, with 10 bases aligning to TRBD1. This CDR3 is built from 15 residues. Germline values: CDR1 SGDLS, CDR2 YYNGEE. After removal of 0 bases from V and 4 bases from J, the junction contained 3 bases not matched to a gene. The CDR3 reads CASSVARDRGTEAFF. In DNA form, the CDR3 reads TGTGCCAGCAGCGTAGCTCGGGACAGGGGCACTGAAGCTTTCTTT.

This clone was seen only a few times. The gene calls are TRBV6-5 and TRBJ2-5, with 9 nucleotides matching TRBD1. The J call may not be correct, given that the DNA end is closer to TRBJ2-7. Germline V gene data show CDR1 as MNHEY and CDR2 as SVGAGI. CDR3 size: 14 residues. CDR3 protein: CASSYSGQGYEQYF. For the CDR3, the DNA is TGTGCCAGCAGTTACTCGGGACAGGGATACGAGCAGTACTTC.

The gene calls are TRBV7-6 and TRBJ1-2; D possibly corresponds to TRBD1 (5 bases). The germline V gene has CDR1 SGHVS and CDR2 FNYEAQ. V was trimmed by 4 bases and J by 4 bases, leaving 19 bases between them. The CDR3 loop spans 16 amino acids. In DNA, the CDR3 is TGTGCCAGCAGCTCTAGCTGGAGGGGCCCTGGCTATGGCTACACCTTC. This encodes CASSSSWRGPGYGYTF.

This clone came up once. The chain uses TRBV4-1 and TRBJ1-1, with D perhaps TRBD1 (5 bases). Germline CDR1 MGHRA, CDR2 YSYEKL. The CDR3 covers 16 residues. V shed 4 bases and J shed 6 bases, with 21 bases lying between them. The CDR3 protein is CASSPAGDGGYPEAFF. The CDR3 DNA reads as TGCGCCAGCAGCCCAGCGGGGGATGGGGGTTACCCTGAAGCTTTCTTT.

V and J are TRBV29-1 and TRBJ1-4; D uncertain. The CDR3 totals 13 residues. Germline V gene lookup returns CDR1 SQVTM and CDR2 ANQGSEA. Between the trimmed V and J ends, which lost 4 bases and 3 bases, there was a span of 9 bases. This CDR3 reads CSVVFAANEKLFF. In DNA, the CDR3 is TGCAGCGTTGTCTTTGCGGCTAATGAAAAACTGTTTTTT.

The chain has TRBV7-3 and TRBJ2-3; tentative D call: TRBD2 (5 bases). In germline, CDR1 is SGHTA, CDR2 FQGTGA. The CDR3 has 14 residues. Trimming removed 5 bases from V and 4 bases from J, with 13 bases in between. CDR3 sequence (DNA): TGTGCCAGCAGCCCGTGGAGGCAGTCAGATACGCAGTATTTT. Translated: CASSPWRQSDTQYF.

The chain uses TRBV7-9 and TRBJ1-2; unclear D gene. This CDR3 spans 15 amino acids. Between the trimmed V and J ends, which lost 5 bases and 8 bases, there was a span of 21 bases. CDR1 is SEHNR and CDR2 is FQNEAQ in the germline V gene (reference sequence). For the CDR3, the DNA is TGTGCCAGCAGCCTAACCGGGGAGCAGGTAAAAGGCTACACCTTC. Protein product: CASSLTGEQVKGYTF.

CDR3 in DNA: TGTGCCAGCAAACTAGCGGGAGGGTTCGGGGAGACCCAGTACTTC. Amino acids: CASKLAGGFGETQYF. The rearrangement joins TRBV2 to TRBJ2-5, with 13 bases that match TRBD2. Germline CDR1 is SNHLY and CDR2 is FYNNEI. With 7 bases clipped from V and 5 bases from J, the junction kept 7 bases outside the gene matches. CDR3 length: 15 amino acids.

V usage is TRBV11-2 and J usage is TRBJ2-1, with 8 positions matching TRBD1. The germline V gene encodes CDR1 SGHAT and CDR2 FQNNGV. With 5 bases clipped from V and 2 bases from J, the junction kept 2 bases outside the gene matches. The CDR3 totals 14 residues. The CDR3: CASSPTGAYNEQFF. CDR3 coding DNA: TGTGCCAGCAGCCCGACAGGGGCCTACAATGAGCAGTTCTTC.

This clone turned up a few times. The chain recombines TRBV6-5 with TRBJ1-4; unclear D gene. The CDR3 consists of 13 residues. V was clipped by 6 bases and J by 8 bases, with 13 bases between them. CDR1 and CDR2 (germline): MNHEY, SVGAGI. The CDR3 nucleotides read TGTGCCAGCAGCCGCGTAAGAAAAGAAAAACTGTTTTTT. Translating it yields CASSRVRKEKLFF.

The count of this clone is one. The chain has TRBV9 and TRBJ1-1; 11 bases map to TRBD1. Germline trimming cut 4 bases from V and 8 bases from J; bases unmatched to any gene: 13. Germline V lookup: CDR1 SGDLS, CDR2 YYNGEE. The length of the CDR3 is 16 residues. The DNA of the CDR3 is TGTGCCAGCAGCCCCCGGGTGTGGGGGACAGGGGGAGAAGCTTTCTTT. Encoded protein: CASSPRVWGTGGEAFF.

The genes are TRBV6-1 and TRBJ2-1; TRBD2 might be the D (5 bases). Germline assignment: CDR1 MNHNS and CDR2 SASEGT. This CDR3 region has 12 residues. V shed 10 bases and J shed 7 bases, with 14 bases lying between them. CDR3 loop: CATHNGVNEQFF. The CDR3 DNA sequence: TGTGCCACTCACAACGGGGTTAATGAGCAGTTCTTC.

The rearrangement uses TRBV5-8 and TRBJ1-2; D is undetermined. The CDR3 totals 16 residues. From germline, CDR1 is SGHTS and CDR2 YDEGEE. V dropped 0 bases and J dropped 4 bases, with 16 bases sitting between them. Here the CDR3 DNA reads TGTGCCAGCAGCTTGGCGGGGAACCTTGCTACCTATGGCTACACCTTC. Translating it yields CASSLAGNLATYGYTF.

The V and J genes are TRBV28 and TRBJ1-5; 9 nucleotides match TRBD1. With V trimmed by 7 bases and J by 1 base, 5 bases remained unmatched. From germline, CDR1 is MDHEN and CDR2 SYDVKM. The CDR3 is 15 amino acids. CDR3 residues: CASNGQGFSNQPQHF. The CDR3, as DNA: TGTGCCAGCAACGGACAGGGGTTCAGCAATCAGCCCCAGCATTTT.

V gene TRBV11-2 combines with J gene TRBJ1-5; D may be TRBD1 (6 bases). In germline, CDR1 is SGHAT, CDR2 FQNNGV. The CDR3 extends over 14 amino acids. V was clipped by 5 bases and J by 4 bases, with 12 bases between them. CDR3 loop: CASSNPDSNQPQHF. In nucleotides, the CDR3 is TGTGCCAGCAGCAACCCGGACAGTAATCAGCCCCAGCATTTT.

The chain carries TRBV6-5 and TRBJ1-2; the match to TRBD1 covers 7 bases. The germline CDR1 and CDR2 sequences are MNHEY and SVGAGI. There are 14 residues in the CDR3. V gave up 2 bases and J gave up 4 bases; unmatched junction bases: 4. The CDR3 reads CASSYDRVGYGYTF. CDR3 nucleotide sequence: TGTGCCAGCAGTTACGACAGGGTTGGCTATGGCTACACCTTC.

This rearrangement joins TRBV30 to TRBJ1-4, with D possibly being TRBD1 (6 bases). V was shortened by 0 bases and J by 3 bases, with 11 bases between the two germline ends. Germline V gene data show CDR1 as GTSNPN and CDR2 as SVGIG (reference sequence). The CDR3 totals 15 residues. CDR3 loop: CAWSVLGAPNEKLFF. The CDR3, as DNA: TGTGCCTGGAGTGTACTGGGGGCTCCTAATGAAAAACTGTTTTTT.

This clone was seen only a few times. The chain employs TRBV6-6 and TRBJ1-6; tentative D call: TRBD1 (5 bases). The CDR3 covers 14 residues. Trimming removed 4 bases from V and 5 bases from J, with 9 bases in between. Germline CDR1 is MNHNY and CDR2 is SVGAGI (reference sequence). This CDR3 is CASSFGHNNSPLHF. The CDR3 nucleotides are TGTGCCAGCAGTTTTGGACACAATAATTCACCCCTCCACTTT.

DNA of the CDR3: TGCGCCAGCAGCAGGGACAAAACCACAGATACGCAGTATTTT. This translates into CASSRDKTTDTQYF. The V call is TRBV5-1, the J call TRBJ2-3; weak D call: TRBD1 (6 bases). Germline V lookup: CDR1 SGHRS, CDR2 YFSETQ. The ends were cut back, 4 bases at V and 2 bases at J, with 11 bases in the middle. The CDR3 spans 14 residues.

CDR3 loop: CASSARLAGASDEQYF. The CDR3 bases are TGTGCCAGCAGCGCCCGACTAGCGGGGGCATCCGACGAGCAGTACTTC. The J gene is TRBJ2-7, the V gene TRBV7-9, with 12 bases lining up with TRBD2. With V trimmed by 5 bases and J by 5 bases, 10 bases remained unmatched. The CDR3 extends over 16 amino acids. The germline V gene encodes CDR1 SEHNR and CDR2 FQNEAQ (reference sequence).

J is TRBJ1-6 and V is TRBV6-7; D uncertain. TRBV6-7 belongs to the ORF category, with a function that is uncertain. V gave up 4 bases and J gave up 8 bases, with 12 bases separating them. This CDR3 has 14 amino acids. The CDR3 loop reads CASSSLIEDSPLHF. In nucleotides, the CDR3 is TGTGCCAGCAGTTCCCTTATCGAGGATTCACCCCTCCACTTT.

The CDR3 sequence: CASSRDGTGTYEQYF. In nucleotides, the CDR3 is TGCGCCAGCAGCCGGGATGGGACAGGAACCTACGAGCAGTACTTC. The V gene is TRBV4-3, the J gene TRBJ2-7; 8 bases line up with TRBD1. The CDR3 contains 15 residues. Germline trimming cut 4 bases from V and 2 bases from J; bases unmatched to any gene: 7. Germline CDR1 reads LGHNA; CDR2 reads YSLEER.

The rearrangement links TRBV15 to TRBJ2-7; TRBD1 might be the D (6 bases). This CDR3 comprises 15 residues. Trimming shortened V by 6 bases and J by 2 bases, and 17 bases separated the two germline ends. CDR1 and CDR2 from the germline V gene are LNHNV and YYDKDF (reference sequence). The CDR3 coding sequence is TGTGCCACCAGGCTAGTTAGGGGGAAAACCTACGAGCAGTACTTC. Translated: CATRLVRGKTYEQYF.